The 20 T cell receptor beta chains given below trace back to one sample, sequenced in a study of cytomegalovirus exposure and HLA in healthy donors. PCR used 60 Vbeta primers and 13 Jbeta primers. The protocol was immunoSEQ multiplex PCR, while the TCRdb copy is restricted to in-frame clones and leaves out a portion. Among over 150,000 clones, about 90% were seen once, and the ten largest hold around 0.21%. Source material: PBMCs. Receptor source: a girl under three years old in good health and CMV-seronegative.

The V call is TRBV7-3, the J call TRBJ2-1, with 14 bases aligning to TRBD2. There are 18 residues in the CDR3. The V gene's germline CDR1 is SGHTA and CDR2 FQGTGA. The V segment lost 5 bases and the J segment 1 base; nucleotides outside the gene matches: 7. The CDR3 coding sequence is TGTGCCAGCAGCACCGGGACTAGCGGGAGTGGGTCCTACAATGAGCAGTTCTTC. As protein: CASSTGTSGSGSYNEQFF.

The chain has TRBV29-1 and TRBJ1-2, with TRBD1 as a possible D gene (5 bases). The V gene's germline CDR1 is SQVTM and CDR2 ANQGSEA. This CDR3 comprises 13 residues. With 3 bases removed from V and 2 bases from J, the gap between germline ends came to 10 bases. The CDR3, as DNA: TGCAGCGTTGATCCCCGGGGGAACTATGGCTACACCTTC. This sequence encodes CSVDPRGNYGYTF.

The chain has TRBV30 and TRBJ1-2, with TRBD1 identical over 7 bases. The ends lost 3 bases at V and 8 bases at J; junction bases unmatched: 9. This CDR3 is built from 13 residues. The germline V gene encodes CDR1 GTSNPN and CDR2 SVGIG (reference sequence). The DNA of the CDR3 is TGTGCCTGGAGCTCGACAGGGCTTGACGGCTACACCTTC. This codes for CAWSSTGLDGYTF.

Comments on this clone: Other nucleotide sequences from this sample produce the same CDR3. The chain carries TRBV6-5 and TRBJ2-3, with TRBD1 matching 9 bases. Germline CDR1 MNHEY, CDR2 SVGAGI. Losses at the gene ends were 6 bases for V and 1 base for J; bases not matched to a gene: 2. This CDR3 has 14 residues. This CDR3 is CASSWDRGTDTQYF. The CDR3 DNA follows: TGTGCCAGCAGCTGGGACAGGGGCACAGATACGCAGTATTTT.

The chain links TRBV18 to TRBJ1-1, with TRBD1 matching 7 bases. Germline lookup yields CDR1 KGHSH and CDR2 LQKENI. The CDR3 has 15 amino acids. Germline trimming cut 6 bases from V and 1 base from J; bases unmatched to any gene: 8. CDR3 loop: CASSRSGTANTEAFF. The CDR3, as DNA: TGTGCCAGCTCCCGCAGTGGGACAGCGAACACTGAAGCTTTCTTT.

A few counts support this clone. The chain has TRBV11-1 and TRBJ2-7, with a weak D call TRBD1 (5 bases). Germline CDR1 reads SGHAT; CDR2 reads FQDESV (reference sequence). The V end lost 3 bases, the J end lost 6 bases, and 9 bases lay between the germline ends. The CDR3 has 12 residues. The CDR3 DNA follows: TGTGCCAGCAGCTTCAGGGTCTCCGAGCAGTACTTC. Translation gives CASSFRVSEQYF.

The V and J genes are TRBV18 and TRBJ2-1, with 11 bases identical to TRBD2. CDR1 and CDR2 (germline): KGHSH, LQKENI. V gave up 4 bases and J gave up 7 bases; unmatched junction bases: 6. The CDR3 runs 15 residues. CDR3 loop: CASSLRSGRANEQFF. DNA of the CDR3: TGTGCCAGCTCACTCCGTAGCGGGAGGGCTAATGAGCAGTTCTTC.

The genes are TRBV4-1 and TRBJ1-1, with 10 bases that match TRBD1. Trimming took 5 bases from V and 5 from J; bases not matched to a gene: 8. This CDR3 has 15 residues. CDR1 MGHRA and CDR2 YSYEKL come from the germline V gene. The CDR3, as DNA: TGCGCCAGCAGCATCCGACAGGGGGCGGATACTGAAGCTTTCTTT. Translated, it gives CASSIRQGADTEAFF.

V is TRBV4-3 and J is TRBJ2-7; the match to TRBD2 covers 10 bases. CDR1 and CDR2 from the germline V gene are LGHNA and YSLEER. The V gene end was trimmed by 0 bases and the J gene end by 4 bases; junction bases not matched to a gene: 6. The CDR3 totals 16 residues. Here the CDR3 reads CASSQDSGLARYEQYF. The CDR3 bases are TGCGCCAGCAGCCAAGATTCGGGACTAGCGCGATACGAGCAGTACTTC.

The chain joins TRBV7-2 to TRBJ2-3; 13 nucleotides align to TRBD2. Trimming at V came to 5 bases and at J to 0 bases, leaving 5 bases not matched to a gene. Germline CDR1 and CDR2: SGHTA and FQGNSA. The CDR3 loop spans 17 amino acids. DNA for the CDR3: TGTGCCAGCAGCCCTTGGACTAGCGGGGGTAGCACAGATACGCAGTATTTT. Protein: CASSPWTSGGSTDTQYF.

This chain joins TRBV5-1 and TRBJ1-2, with no clear D. Germline loops: CDR1 SGHRS, CDR2 YFSETQ. V lost 7 bases and J lost 0, with 13 bases in between. The CDR3 runs to 14 residues. The CDR3 sequence is CASGHSAPNYGYTF. The CDR3 coding sequence is TGCGCCAGCGGGCACTCTGCACCTAACTATGGCTACACCTTC. Full variable domain (remainder filled in from reference TRBV5-1 and TRBJ1-2): KAGVTQTPRYLIKTRGQQVTLSCSPISGHRSVSWYQQTPGQGLQFLFEYFSETQRNKGNFPGRFSGRQFSNSRSEMNVSTLELGDSALYLCASGHSAPNYGYTFGSGTRLTVV.

Here the CDR3 DNA reads TGTGCCAGCAGCTTTCTAGCGGGGACCTACAATGAGCAGTTCTTC. Protein product: CASSFLAGTYNEQFF. This sequence joins TRBV7-9 and TRBJ2-1, with 9 bases aligning to TRBD2. The trim removed 3 bases at V and 2 bases at J, leaving 2 bases unmatched. The CDR3 is 15 amino acids. The germline V gene has CDR1 SEHNR and CDR2 FQNEAQ (reference sequence).

This chain connects TRBV29-1 to TRBJ2-1; the match to TRBD1 covers 7 bases. V lost 4 bases and J lost 1; bases outside the gene matches: 10. The CDR3 totals 16 residues. Germline V gives CDR1 SQVTM, CDR2 ANQGSEA. CDR3 loop: CSVVGQSPGSYNEQFF. The DNA for the CDR3 is TGCAGCGTTGTGGGACAGTCCCCTGGGTCCTACAATGAGCAGTTCTTC.

The V and J genes are TRBV5-1 and TRBJ1-5, with 7 positions matching TRBD1. Germline CDR1 is SGHRS and CDR2 is YFSETQ. The ends lost 1 base at V and 4 bases at J; junction bases unmatched: 2. The CDR3 totals 14 residues. Here the CDR3 DNA reads TGCGCCAGCAGCTTGACAGGGGTAAATCAGCCCCAGCATTTT. Amino acid sequence: CASSLTGVNQPQHF.

This clone turned up a few times. The chain links TRBV7-2 to TRBJ1-3; no definite D call. Between the trimmed V and J ends, which lost 4 bases and 4 bases, there was a span of 14 bases. CDR3 size: 15 residues. The germline V gene has CDR1 SGHTA and CDR2 FQGNSA. In DNA, the CDR3 is TGTGCCAGCAGCTCCGGTGAAACGAGCGGAAACACCATATATTTT. Amino acids: CASSSGETSGNTIYF.

V is TRBV5-4 and J is TRBJ1-1; D is possibly TRBD1 (6 bases). CDR3 length: 13 amino acids. Germline V CDR1 and CDR2: SGHNT, YYREEE (reference sequence). The ends were cut back, 7 bases at V and 0 bases at J, with 10 bases in the middle. In DNA, the CDR3 is TGTGCCAGCTACAAGGGGGTGAACACTGAAGCTTTCTTT. It translates to CASYKGVNTEAFF.

This sequence joins TRBV5-5 and TRBJ1-2, with no clear D. CDR1 and CDR2 (germline): SGHKS, YYEKEE (reference sequence). V lost 0 bases to trimming and J lost 4 bases, with 13 bases between them. The length of the CDR3 is 15 residues. CDR3 protein: CASSLVTSQAYGYTF. In DNA, the CDR3 is TGTGCCAGCAGCTTGGTTACGTCCCAAGCCTATGGCTACACCTTC.

The V gene is TRBV6-5, the J gene TRBJ2-7, with TRBD2 matching over 11 bases. The J segment lost 2 bases and the V segment lost 6 bases, leaving 3 bases of the junction unmatched. CDR1 and CDR2 (germline): MNHEY, SVGAGI. The CDR3 has 14 residues. In DNA form, the CDR3 reads TGTGCCAGCAGATTGACTAGCGGGACCTACGAGCAGTACTTC. It codes for CASRLTSGTYEQYF.

The rearrangement uses TRBV30 and TRBJ2-7, with D possibly TRBD1 on 6 matching bases. The V and J ends lost 3 bases and 0 bases respectively, with 15 bases between them. This CDR3 has 15 residues. Germline V lookup: CDR1 GTSNPN, CDR2 SVGIG (reference sequence). CDR3 in DNA: TGTGCCTGGAGCCGAAGGACAGCCTACTCCTACGAGCAGTACTTC. This sequence encodes CAWSRRTAYSYEQYF.

The V call is TRBV6-1, the J call TRBJ2-7; 9 bases match TRBD1. The CDR3 has 20 residues. The V gene end was trimmed by 4 bases and the J gene end by 3 bases; junction bases not matched to a gene: 22. Per the germline V gene, CDR1 is MNHNS and CDR2 is SASEGT. CDR3 region: CASSGGQGRRGIPLNYEQYF. The DNA of the CDR3 is TGTGCCAGCAGTGGGGGACAGGGCCGCCGCGGGATACCACTGAACTACGAGCAGTACTTC.